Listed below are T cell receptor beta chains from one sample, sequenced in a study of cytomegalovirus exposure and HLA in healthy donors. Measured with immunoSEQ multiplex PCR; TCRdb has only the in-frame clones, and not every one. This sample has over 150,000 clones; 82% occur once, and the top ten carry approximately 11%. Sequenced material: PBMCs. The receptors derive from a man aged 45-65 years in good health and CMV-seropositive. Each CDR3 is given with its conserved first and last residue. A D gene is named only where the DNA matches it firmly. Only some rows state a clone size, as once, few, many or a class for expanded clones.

CDR3 protein: CASSASSYEQYF; CDR3 DNA: TGTGCCAGCAGTGCCAGCTCCTACGAGCAGTACTTC; V gene: TRBV27; clone size: .; J gene: TRBJ2-7; D gene: .
CDR3 protein: CASSVGIGRDTGELFF; CDR3 DNA: TGTGCCAGCAGCGTAGGAATAGGGAGGGACACCGGGGAGCTGTTTTTT; V gene: TRBV9; clone size: .; J gene: TRBJ2-2; D gene: TRBD2
CDR3 protein: CASILSPSSGGYNEQFF; CDR3 DNA: TGTGCCAGTATCCTAAGCCCTTCTAGCGGGGGTTACAATGAGCAGTTCTTC; V gene: TRBV19; clone size: few; J gene: TRBJ2-1; D gene: TRBD2
CDR3 protein: CASSPRERANYGYTF; CDR3 DNA: TGTGCCAGCAGCCCCCGGGAACGGGCTAACTATGGCTACACCTTC; V gene: TRBV7-9; clone size: .; J gene: TRBJ1-2; D gene: .
CDR3 protein: CATSRDLASPAGNTIYF; CDR3 DNA: TGTGCCACCAGCAGAGATTTAGCCTCTCCGGCCGGAAACACCATATATTTT; V gene: TRBV15; clone size: .; J gene: TRBJ1-3; D gene: .
CDR3 protein: CASSQDVAGAGDTQYF; CDR3 DNA: TGCGCCAGCAGCCAAGATGTAGCGGGAGCTGGAGATACGCAGTATTTT; V gene: TRBV4-3; clone size: .; J gene: TRBJ2-3; D gene: TRBD2
CDR3 protein: CASSGTGNQPQHF; CDR3 DNA: TGTGCCAGTAGTGGGACAGGGAATCAGCCCCAGCATTTT; V gene: TRBV19; clone size: .; J gene: TRBJ1-5; D gene: TRBD1
CDR3 protein: CASSLGQLSYEQYF; CDR3 DNA: TGTGCCAGCAGCTTAGGACAGCTCTCCTACGAGCAGTACTTC; V gene: TRBV7-2; clone size: few; J gene: TRBJ2-7; D gene: .
CDR3 protein: CASSRDRGGETQYF; CDR3 DNA: TGCGCCAGCAGCCGGGACAGGGGTGGGGAGACCCAGTACTTC; V gene: TRBV5-1; clone size: .; J gene: TRBJ2-5; D gene: TRBD1
CDR3 protein: CSTRDTGPGYTF; CDR3 DNA: TGCAGCACTCGGGACACAGGACCTGGCTACACCTTC; V gene: TRBV29-1; clone size: .; J gene: TRBJ1-2; D gene: .
CDR3 protein: CASSQALAGGTGELFF; CDR3 DNA: TGCGCCAGCAGCCAAGCTCTAGCGGGAGGCACCGGGGAGCTGTTTTTT; V gene: TRBV4-1; clone size: .; J gene: TRBJ2-2; D gene: TRBD2
CDR3 protein: CASSIAGDAGSPLHF; CDR3 DNA: TGTGCCAGTAGTATAGCGGGAGACGCCGGATCACCCCTCCACTTT; V gene: TRBV19; clone size: .; J gene: TRBJ1-6; D gene: .
CDR3 protein: CASSPRQGNQPQHF; CDR3 DNA: TGTGCCAGCAGTCCTAGACAGGGAAATCAGCCCCAGCATTTT; V gene: TRBV27; clone size: .; J gene: TRBJ1-5; D gene: TRBD1
CDR3 protein: CASSAGQLSTEAFF; CDR3 DNA: TGTGCCAGCAGTGCTGGACAGCTCAGCACTGAAGCTTTCTTT; V gene: TRBV2; clone size: once; J gene: TRBJ1-1; D gene: .
CDR3 protein: CASSLPGQRRYF; CDR3 DNA: TGTGCCAGCAGCTTGCCGGGACAAAGGCGGTACTTC; V gene: TRBV7-2; clone size: .; J gene: TRBJ2-7; D gene: .